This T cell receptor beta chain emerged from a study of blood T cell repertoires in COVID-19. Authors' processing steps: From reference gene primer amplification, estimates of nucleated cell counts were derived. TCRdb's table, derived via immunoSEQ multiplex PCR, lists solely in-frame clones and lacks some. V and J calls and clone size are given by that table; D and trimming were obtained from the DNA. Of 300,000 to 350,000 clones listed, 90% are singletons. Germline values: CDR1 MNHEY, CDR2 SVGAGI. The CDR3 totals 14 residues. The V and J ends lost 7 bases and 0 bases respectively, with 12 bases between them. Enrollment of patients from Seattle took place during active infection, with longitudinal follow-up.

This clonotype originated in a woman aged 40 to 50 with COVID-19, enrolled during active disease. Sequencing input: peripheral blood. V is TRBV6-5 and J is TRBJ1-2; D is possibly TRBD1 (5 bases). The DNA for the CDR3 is TGTGCCAGCAATGGGGGGGAAACTAACTATGGCTACACCTTC. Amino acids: CASNGGETNYGYTF.